These 12 T cell receptor beta chains were all obtained from the same sample, sequenced in a study of T cells after posttransplantation cyclophosphamide. The protocol was immunoSEQ multiplex PCR, while the TCRdb copy is restricted to in-frame clones and leaves out a portion. Of around 47,000 clones listed, approximately 94% are singletons. Sample: PBMCs. These receptors came from a woman aged 25 to 45 in good health and a related stem cell transplant donor.

The chain joins TRBV4-2 to TRBJ2-6; D is unclear. In germline, CDR1 is LGHNA, CDR2 YNFKEQ. This CDR3 is built from 15 residues. Trimming stripped 1 base from V and 0 bases from J, with 4 bases between. Here the CDR3 DNA reads TGTGCCAGCAGCCAAGTAAACTCTGGGGCCAACGTCCTGACTTTC. This sequence encodes CASSQVNSGANVLTF.

CDR3 sequence reads: CASSIGESADTQYF. CDR3 sequence (DNA): TGTGCCAGTAGTATCGGGGAAAGTGCAGATACGCAGTATTTT. V usage is TRBV19 and J usage is TRBJ2-3; D is possibly TRBD2 (5 bases). CDR3 size: 14 residues. With 3 bases removed from V and 4 bases from J, the gap between germline ends came to 11 bases. In germline, CDR1 is LNHDA, CDR2 SQIVND (reference sequence).

The chain is built from TRBV4-3 and TRBJ1-2, with D perhaps TRBD1 (5 bases). This CDR3 has 14 amino acids. Trimming shortened V by 5 bases and J by 0 bases, and 10 bases separated the two germline ends. Looked up from germline, CDR1 is LGHNA and CDR2 is YSLEER. CDR3 amino acids: CASSAATANYGYTF. The CDR3 DNA is TGCGCCAGCAGCGCCGCGACAGCTAACTATGGCTACACCTTC.

The rearrangement joins TRBV2 to TRBJ2-1; 8 nucleotides agree with TRBD2. Germline V lookup: CDR1 SNHLY, CDR2 FYNNEI. Unmatched junction bases numbered 7, after V lost 4 bases and J lost 8 bases. The CDR3 is 14 amino acids. The CDR3 DNA sequence: TGTGCCAGCAGTGTCGAGCGGGGGACCCATGAGCAGTTCTTC. Its protein is CASSVERGTHEQFF.

The chain joins TRBV10-3 to TRBJ1-1, with D unresolved. CDR3 length: 13 residues. Trimming shortened V by 7 bases and J by 1 base, and 10 bases separated the two germline ends. Germline CDR1 is ENHRY and CDR2 is SYGVKD. The CDR3 reads CAITFRQNTEAFF. CDR3 coding DNA: TGTGCCATCACCTTCAGACAGAACACTGAAGCTTTCTTT.

The chain links TRBV6-1 to TRBJ1-5; 7 bases map to TRBD1. This CDR3 region has 14 residues. Germline V gene data show CDR1 as MNHNS and CDR2 as SASEGT. V was clipped by 5 bases and J by 2 bases; unmatched bases: 3. The CDR3 bases are TGTGCCAGCAGTTCCGACAGGGGCAATCAGCCCCAGCATTTT. It translates to CASSSDRGNQPQHF.

This rearrangement joins TRBV5-1 to TRBJ2-1; 8 bases map to TRBD1. The CDR3 is 16 residues long. J gave up 0 bases and V 2 bases, and 4 bases lay outside the gene matches. In germline, CDR1 is SGHRS, CDR2 YFSETQ. The CDR3 nucleotides are TGCGCCAGCAGCTTCCAGGGGGCGAGCTCCTACAATGAGCAGTTCTTC. This encodes CASSFQGASSYNEQFF.

The chain couples TRBV7-9 to TRBJ2-5; TRBD1 matches at 8 bases. Trimming cost V 2 bases and J 5 bases; bases outside gene matches: 10. Per germline, CDR1 SEHNR and CDR2 FQNEAQ (reference sequence). CDR3 length: 16 amino acids. The CDR3 reads CASSLPRGRAEETQYF. DNA of the CDR3: TGTGCCAGCAGCTTACCCAGGGGGCGAGCGGAGGAGACCCAGTACTTC.

The chain recombines TRBV6-1 with TRBJ1-3, with 9 bases identical to TRBD1. The CDR3 is 15 amino acids. Trimming took 6 bases from V and 4 from J; bases not matched to a gene: 7. In germline, CDR1 is MNHNS, CDR2 SASEGT. CDR3 sequence reads: CASREQGARGNTIYF. CDR3 DNA: TGTGCCAGCAGGGAACAGGGGGCGCGGGGAAACACCATATATTTT.

V is TRBV11-2 and J is TRBJ1-2; 7 nucleotides agree with TRBD1. Trimming took 5 bases from V and 7 from J; bases not matched to a gene: 19. This CDR3 contains 17 residues. Germline CDR1 reads SGHAT; CDR2 reads FQNNGV. CDR3 nucleotides: TGTGCCAGCAGCCAGACAGGGTTTCAGGTTCTTCGAAGTGGCTACACCTTC. This translates into CASSQTGFQVLRSGYTF. Supplemented by reference TRBV11-2 and TRBJ1-2, the full variable domain reads EAGVAQSPRYKIIEKRQSVAFWCNPISGHATLYWYQQILGQGPKLLIQFQNNGVVDDSQLPKDRFSAERLKGVDSTLKIQPAKLEDSAVYLCASSQTGFQVLRSGYTFGSGTRLTVV.

The V gene is TRBV2, the J gene TRBJ2-2, with D possibly TRBD1 on 5 matching bases. CDR1 and CDR2 (germline): SNHLY, FYNNEI. There are 15 residues in the CDR3. Trimming took off 7 bases at V and 4 bases at J, with 16 bases between the two ends. This CDR3 reads CASTSGPRGTGELFF. DNA of the CDR3: TGTGCCAGCACTTCAGGGCCCCGAGGCACCGGGGAGCTGTTTTTT.

This chain joins TRBV29-1 and TRBJ2-7; 7 nucleotides align to TRBD1. Germline V lookup: CDR1 SQVTM, CDR2 ANQGSEA. This CDR3 has 13 residues. Germline trimming cut 4 bases from V and 1 base from J; bases unmatched to any gene: 4. CDR3 sequence (DNA): TGCAGCGTTGGGCCGACAGGGTCCTACGAGCAGTACTTC. Its protein is CSVGPTGSYEQYF.